This is a list of T cell receptor beta chains from one sample in a study of somatic mutations in cytotoxic T cells in rheumatoid arthritis. The assay was immunoSEQ multiplex PCR, and TCRdb's table has in-frame clones only and misses some. The sample holds 19,000 or so clones, approximately 87% seen once. Specimen: CD8+ T cells sorted from blood. The receptors stem from a man between 40 and 49 years old in good health. The CDR3 runs from the conserved cysteine through the conserved F or W. D genes are given only for firm matches. The listing skips clone size in some rows; elsewhere it reads once, few, many or a size class.

V gene: TRBV13; D gene: TRBD2; clone size: NA; J gene: TRBJ2-7; CDR3 DNA: TGTGCCAGCAGAAGGACTAGCGGGGAATCCTACGAGCAGTACTTC; CDR3 protein: CASRRTSGESYEQYF
V gene: TRBV27; D gene: NA; clone size: NA; J gene: TRBJ2-7; CDR3 DNA: TGTGCCAGCAGTTTATCGCCCGACGGGGCCTACGAGCAGTACTTC; CDR3 protein: CASSLSPDGAYEQYF
V gene: TRBV5-4; D gene: NA; clone size: NA; J gene: TRBJ2-3; CDR3 DNA: TGTGCCAGCAGCGCGGGCACAGATACGCAGTATTTT; CDR3 protein: CASSAGTDTQYF
V gene: TRBV6-5; D gene: TRBD1; clone size: few; J gene: TRBJ2-2; CDR3 DNA: TGTGCCAGCAGATCCAGGGGGTCGGGCGGGGAGCTGTTTTTT; CDR3 protein: CASRSRGSGGELFF
V gene: TRBV28; D gene: TRBD1; clone size: NA; J gene: TRBJ2-7; CDR3 DNA: TGTGCCAGCAGCCAGTTAAGAGACAGGGTAGTTTACGAGCAGTACTTC; CDR3 protein: CASSQLRDRVVYEQYF
V gene: TRBV7-2; D gene: TRBD2; clone size: once; J gene: TRBJ2-3; CDR3 DNA: TGTGCCAGTCAGCTTACCGCGGGGGTAATGAGCACAGATACGCAGTATTTT; CDR3 protein: CASQLTAGVMSTDTQYF
V gene: TRBV7-3; D gene: TRBD2; clone size: NA; J gene: TRBJ2-7; CDR3 DNA: TGTGCCAGCAGCTTAACCTTAGCGGGAGCTGGGGAGCAGTACTTC; CDR3 protein: CASSLTLAGAGEQYF
V gene: TRBV4-3; D gene: NA; clone size: NA; J gene: TRBJ2-1; CDR3 DNA: TGCGCCAGCAGCCAAGATCTGCGGGCAGAACTTTACAATGAGCAGTTCTTC; CDR3 protein: CASSQDLRAELYNEQFF
V gene: TRBV6-5; D gene: TRBD2; clone size: NA; J gene: TRBJ2-7; CDR3 DNA: TGTGCCAGCAGTTACTCACTAGCGGGAGTCTACGAGCAGTACTTC; CDR3 protein: CASSYSLAGVYEQYF
V gene: TRBV9; D gene: NA; clone size: NA; J gene: TRBJ2-7; CDR3 DNA: TGTGCCAGCAGCGTAAACAGGAATTCCTACGAGCAGTACTTC; CDR3 protein: CASSVNRNSYEQYF
V gene: TRBV9; D gene: NA; clone size: NA; J gene: TRBJ1-4; CDR3 DNA: TGTGCCAGCAGCGTAGGGGGGACTAATGAAAAACTGTTTTTT; CDR3 protein: CASSVGGTNEKLFF
V gene: TRBV27; D gene: TRBD2; clone size: NA; J gene: TRBJ2-7; CDR3 DNA: TGTGCCAGCAGTTTAGTAGCTAGCGGCTCCTACGAGCAGTACTTC; CDR3 protein: CASSLVASGSYEQYF
V gene: TRBV4-2; D gene: TRBD1; clone size: NA; J gene: TRBJ2-7; CDR3 DNA: TGTGCCAGCAGCCAAGGACAGGGGGCGGACGAGCAGTACTTC; CDR3 protein: CASSQGQGADEQYF
V gene: TRBV7-2; D gene: NA; clone size: NA; J gene: TRBJ2-7; CDR3 DNA: TGTGCCAGCAGCCCCGGACAAAGACGCGGCTCCTACGAGCAGTACTTC; CDR3 protein: CASSPGQRRGSYEQYF
V gene: TRBV4-1; D gene: NA; clone size: NA; J gene: TRBJ2-3; CDR3 DNA: TGCGCCAGCAGCCCACCGGGGGGCGGGGGCACAGATACGCAGTATTTT; CDR3 protein: CASSPPGGGGTDTQYF
V gene: TRBV5-5; D gene: NA; clone size: NA; J gene: TRBJ1-1; CDR3 DNA: TGTGCCAGCAGCCCCAACCGGAACACTGAAGCTTTCTTT; CDR3 protein: CASSPNRNTEAFF
V gene: TRBV4-3; D gene: NA; clone size: NA; J gene: TRBJ1-2; CDR3 DNA: TGCGCCAGCAGCCAAGATGGGGGGCCGGGAGGAAACTATGGCTACACCTTC; CDR3 protein: CASSQDGGPGGNYGYTF
V gene: TRBV5-1; D gene: NA; clone size: NA; J gene: TRBJ1-4; CDR3 DNA: TGCGCCAGCACCACCGAGGGTGCAACTAATGAAAAACTGTTTTTT; CDR3 protein: CASTTEGATNEKLFF
V gene: TRBV15; D gene: NA; clone size: NA; J gene: TRBJ1-3; CDR3 DNA: TGTGCCACCAGCACCCCGGAGGCAAACACCATATATTTT; CDR3 protein: CATSTPEANTIYF
V gene: TRBV9; D gene: TRBD2; clone size: NA; J gene: TRBJ2-6; CDR3 DNA: TGTGCCAGCAGCGTAGGTCTAGCGGGAGGAACAGGGGCCAACGTCCTGACTTTC; CDR3 protein: CASSVGLAGGTGANVLTF
V gene: TRBV9; D gene: NA; clone size: NA; J gene: TRBJ2-3; CDR3 DNA: TGTGCCAGCAGCGTAGGAGGGACAGATACGCAGTATTTT; CDR3 protein: CASSVGGTDTQYF
V gene: TRBV7-2; D gene: NA; clone size: NA; J gene: TRBJ1-5; CDR3 DNA: TGTGCCAGCAGCTTGGGCCCTTTTGGCAATCAGCCCCAGCATTTT; CDR3 protein: CASSLGPFGNQPQHF
V gene: TRBV28; D gene: NA; clone size: NA; J gene: TRBJ1-4; CDR3 DNA: TGTGCCAGCAGTTTCTTGGGCCGGGCAACTAATGAAAAACTGTTTTTT; CDR3 protein: CASSFLGRATNEKLFF
V gene: TRBV5-8; D gene: NA; clone size: NA; J gene: TRBJ2-3; CDR3 DNA: TGTGCCAGCAGCTTAGGGTTTCCTGACGAGAGGACAGATACGCAGTATTTT; CDR3 protein: CASSLGFPDERTDTQYF
V gene: TRBV10-3; D gene: TRBD1; clone size: NA; J gene: TRBJ2-1; CDR3 DNA: TGTGCCATCAGTGAGTTGGGACAGGGCAATGAGCAGTTCTTC; CDR3 protein: CAISELGQGNEQFF
V gene: TRBV6-5; D gene: TRBD1; clone size: NA; J gene: TRBJ1-5; CDR3 DNA: TGTGCCAGCAGTTACTCGGCAGGGGGTAATCAGCCCCAGCATTTT; CDR3 protein: CASSYSAGGNQPQHF
V gene: TRBV7-9; D gene: TRBD2; clone size: NA; J gene: TRBJ2-5; CDR3 DNA: TGTGCCAGCAGCAAACTAGCGGGAAGCGTCCTGGAGACCCAGTACTTC; CDR3 protein: CASSKLAGSVLETQYF
V gene: TRBV27; D gene: TRBD1; clone size: NA; J gene: TRBJ2-7; CDR3 DNA: TGTGCCAGCAGTTTGGGGACAGGTAACTACGAGCAGTACTTC; CDR3 protein: CASSLGTGNYEQYF
V gene: TRBV13; D gene: TRBD1; clone size: NA; J gene: TRBJ2-7; CDR3 DNA: TGTGCCAGCAGCTACGACAGGGGGGGTACCTACGAGCAGTACTTC; CDR3 protein: CASSYDRGGTYEQYF
V gene: TRBV7-9; D gene: NA; clone size: NA; J gene: TRBJ1-1; CDR3 DNA: TGTGCCAGCAGCTTCGGCTGGACTGAAGCTTTCTTT; CDR3 protein: CASSFGWTEAFF
V gene: TRBV27; D gene: NA; clone size: NA; J gene: TRBJ1-2; CDR3 DNA: TGTGCCAGCAGTTTCTCCCTAGGAGGTGACTACTATGGCTACACCTTC; CDR3 protein: CASSFSLGGDYYGYTF
V gene: TRBV6-5; D gene: NA; clone size: NA; J gene: TRBJ2-7; CDR3 DNA: TGTGCCAGCAGTTACACCCCAGGCGCCTACGAGCAGTACTTC; CDR3 protein: CASSYTPGAYEQYF
V gene: TRBV11-2; D gene: TRBD1; clone size: NA; J gene: TRBJ1-2; CDR3 DNA: TGTGCCAGCAGCAGCGGGACAGGGAGTAATTATGGCTACACCTTC; CDR3 protein: CASSSGTGSNYGYTF
V gene: TRBV15; D gene: TRBD2; clone size: NA; J gene: TRBJ2-1; CDR3 DNA: TGTGCCACCGCACTAGCGGCTTACAATGAGCAGTTCTTC; CDR3 protein: CATALAAYNEQFF
V gene: TRBV5-1; D gene: TRBD1; clone size: NA; J gene: TRBJ1-2; CDR3 DNA: TGCGCCAGCAGCTTGGCCGGGACAGCCTATGGCTACACCTTC; CDR3 protein: CASSLAGTAYGYTF
V gene: TRBV1; D gene: NA; clone size: NA; J gene: TRBJ2-3; CDR3 DNA: TGCACCAGCAGCCATGGGGGACTAGCGGGACCCACAGATACGCAGTATTTT; CDR3 protein: CTSSHGGLAGPTDTQYF
V gene: TRBV7-9; D gene: NA; clone size: NA; J gene: TRBJ2-1; CDR3 DNA: TGTGCCAGCAGCCTCGGAGGTTGGGTCGATGAGCAGTTCTTC; CDR3 protein: CASSLGGWVDEQFF
V gene: TRBV9; D gene: TRBD2; clone size: NA; J gene: TRBJ2-1; CDR3 DNA: TGTGCCAGCAGTGCGAGCGGGAGGAGCTCCTACAATGAGCAGTTCTTC; CDR3 protein: CASSASGRSSYNEQFF
V gene: TRBV27; D gene: TRBD2; clone size: NA; J gene: TRBJ2-7; CDR3 DNA: TGTGCCAGCCATCCAGGTCGAGCGGGAGGAGTCTACGAGCAGTACTTC; CDR3 protein: CASHPGRAGGVYEQYF
V gene: TRBV9; D gene: NA; clone size: NA; J gene: TRBJ1-2; CDR3 DNA: TGTGCCAGCAGCGTAGAGGAGGATCATCCCTATGGCTACACCTTC; CDR3 protein: CASSVEEDHPYGYTF
V gene: TRBV19; D gene: TRBD1; clone size: once; J gene: TRBJ2-7; CDR3 DNA: TGTGCCAGTAGTATCCGGACAGGGGTCTACGAGCAGTACTTC; CDR3 protein: CASSIRTGVYEQYF